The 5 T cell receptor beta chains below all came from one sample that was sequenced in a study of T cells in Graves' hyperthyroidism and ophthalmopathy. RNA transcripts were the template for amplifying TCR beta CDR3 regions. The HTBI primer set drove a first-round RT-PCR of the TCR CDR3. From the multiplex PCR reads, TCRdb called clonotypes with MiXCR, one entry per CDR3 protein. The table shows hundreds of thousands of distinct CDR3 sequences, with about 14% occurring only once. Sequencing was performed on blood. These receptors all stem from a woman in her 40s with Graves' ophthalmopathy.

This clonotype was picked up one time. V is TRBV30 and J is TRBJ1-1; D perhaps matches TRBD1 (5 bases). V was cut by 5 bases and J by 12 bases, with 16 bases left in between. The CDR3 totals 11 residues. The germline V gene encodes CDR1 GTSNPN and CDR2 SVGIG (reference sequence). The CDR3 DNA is TGTGCCTGGGTCACGGGACCTGTAACTTTCTTT. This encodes CAWVTGPVTFF.

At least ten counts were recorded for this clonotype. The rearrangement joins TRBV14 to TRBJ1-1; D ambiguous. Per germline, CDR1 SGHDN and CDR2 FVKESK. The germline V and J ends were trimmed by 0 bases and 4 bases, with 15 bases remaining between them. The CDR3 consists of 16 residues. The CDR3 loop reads CASSQEGWEAATEAFF. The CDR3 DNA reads TGTGCCAGCAGCCAAGAAGGTTGGGAAGCGGCCACTGAAGCTTTCTTT.

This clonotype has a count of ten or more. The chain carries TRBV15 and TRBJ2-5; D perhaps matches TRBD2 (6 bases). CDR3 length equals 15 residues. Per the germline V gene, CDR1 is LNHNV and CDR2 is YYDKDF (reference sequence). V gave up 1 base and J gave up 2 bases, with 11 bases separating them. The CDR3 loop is CATSRGDSAQETQYF. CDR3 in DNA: TGTGCCACCAGCAGAGGGGACTCGGCTCAAGAGACCCAGTACTTC. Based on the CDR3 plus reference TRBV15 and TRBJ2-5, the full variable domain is DAMVIQNPRYQVTQFGKPVTLSCSQTLNHNVMYWYQQKSSQAPKLLFHYYDKDFNNEADTPDNFQSRRPNTSFCFLDIRSPGLGDTAMYLCATSRGDSAQETQYFGPGTRLLVL.

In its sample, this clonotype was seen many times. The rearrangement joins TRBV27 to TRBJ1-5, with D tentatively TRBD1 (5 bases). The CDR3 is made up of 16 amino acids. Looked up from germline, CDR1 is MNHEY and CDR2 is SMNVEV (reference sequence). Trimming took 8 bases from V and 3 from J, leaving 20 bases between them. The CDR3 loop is CASRLWGGSDNQPQHF. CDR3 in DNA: TGTGCCAGCCGCCTTTGGGGGGGTAGTGACAATCAGCCCCAGCATTTT.

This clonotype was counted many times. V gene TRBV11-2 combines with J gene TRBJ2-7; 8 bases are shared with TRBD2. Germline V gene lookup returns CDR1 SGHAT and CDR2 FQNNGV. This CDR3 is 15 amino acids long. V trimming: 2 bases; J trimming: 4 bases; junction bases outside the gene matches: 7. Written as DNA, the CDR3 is TGTGCCAGCAGCTTATGGAGCGGGAGTTTATACGAGCAGTACTTC. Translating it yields CASSLWSGSLYEQYF.